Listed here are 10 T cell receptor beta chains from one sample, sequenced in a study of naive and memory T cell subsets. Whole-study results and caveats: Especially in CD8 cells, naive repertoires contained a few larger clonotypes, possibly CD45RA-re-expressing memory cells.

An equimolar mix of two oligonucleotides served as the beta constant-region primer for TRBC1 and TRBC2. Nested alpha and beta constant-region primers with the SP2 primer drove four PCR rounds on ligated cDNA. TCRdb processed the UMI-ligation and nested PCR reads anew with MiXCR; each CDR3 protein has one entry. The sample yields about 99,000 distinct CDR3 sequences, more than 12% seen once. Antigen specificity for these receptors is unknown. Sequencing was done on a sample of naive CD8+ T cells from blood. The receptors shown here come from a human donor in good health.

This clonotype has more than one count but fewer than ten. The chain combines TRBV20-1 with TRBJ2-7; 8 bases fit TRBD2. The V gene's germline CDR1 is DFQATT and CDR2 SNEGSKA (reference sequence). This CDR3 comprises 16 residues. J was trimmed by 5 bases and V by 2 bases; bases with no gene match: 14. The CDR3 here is CSARLNPGLAVDEQYF. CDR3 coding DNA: TGCAGTGCTAGACTTAACCCTGGACTAGCAGTCGACGAGCAGTACTTC.

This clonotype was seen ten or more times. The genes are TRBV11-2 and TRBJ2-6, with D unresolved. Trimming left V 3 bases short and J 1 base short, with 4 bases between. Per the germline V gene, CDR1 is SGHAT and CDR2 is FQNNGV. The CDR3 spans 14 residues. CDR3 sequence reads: CASSFQSGANVLTF. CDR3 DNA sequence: TGTGCCAGCAGCTTCCAATCTGGGGCCAACGTCCTGACTTTC.

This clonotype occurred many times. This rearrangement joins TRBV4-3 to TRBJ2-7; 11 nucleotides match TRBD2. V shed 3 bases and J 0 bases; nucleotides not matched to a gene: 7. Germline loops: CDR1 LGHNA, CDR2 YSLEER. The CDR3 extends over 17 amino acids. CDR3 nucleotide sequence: TGCGCCAGCAGCCAGCTAGCGGGGGGCCTCATCTCCTACGAGCAGTACTTC. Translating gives CASSQLAGGLISYEQYF.

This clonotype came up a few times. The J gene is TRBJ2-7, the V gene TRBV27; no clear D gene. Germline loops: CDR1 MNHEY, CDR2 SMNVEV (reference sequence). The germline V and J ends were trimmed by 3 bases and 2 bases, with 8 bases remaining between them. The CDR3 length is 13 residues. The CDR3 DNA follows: TGTGCCAGCAGTTTTGGATTTACCTACGAGCAGTACTTC. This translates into CASSFGFTYEQYF.

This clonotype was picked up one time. CDR3 region: CASSQGGTREQFF. CDR3 sequence (DNA): TGTGCCAGCAGCCAAGGGGGAACACGCGAGCAGTTCTTC. The J gene is TRBJ2-1, the V gene TRBV4-2; D call uncertain. In germline, CDR1 is LGHNA, CDR2 YNFKEQ. CDR3 length: 13 amino acids. Trimming removed 1 base at V and 10 bases at J, with 11 bases between.

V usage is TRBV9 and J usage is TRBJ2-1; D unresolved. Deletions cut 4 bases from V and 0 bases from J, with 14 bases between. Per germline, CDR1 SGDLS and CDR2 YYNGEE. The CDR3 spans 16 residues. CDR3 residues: CASSPTGRSSYNEQFF. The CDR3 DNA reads TGTGCCAGCAGCCCGACTGGGCGGAGCTCCTACAATGAGCAGTTCTTC.

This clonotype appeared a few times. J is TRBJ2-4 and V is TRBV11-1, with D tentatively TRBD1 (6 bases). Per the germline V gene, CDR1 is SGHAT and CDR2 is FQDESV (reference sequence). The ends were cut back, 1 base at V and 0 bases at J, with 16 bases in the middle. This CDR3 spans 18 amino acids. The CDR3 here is CASSLVPMEDRAKNIQYF. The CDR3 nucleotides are TGTGCCAGCAGCTTAGTACCCATGGAGGACAGAGCCAAAAACATTCAGTACTTC.

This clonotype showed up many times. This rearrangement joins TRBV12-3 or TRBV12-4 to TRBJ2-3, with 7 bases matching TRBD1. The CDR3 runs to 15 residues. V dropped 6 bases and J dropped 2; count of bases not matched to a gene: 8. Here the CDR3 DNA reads TGTGCCAGCAGCCCCTGGGACAGTCACACAGATACGCAGTATTTT. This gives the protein CASSPWDSHTDTQYF.

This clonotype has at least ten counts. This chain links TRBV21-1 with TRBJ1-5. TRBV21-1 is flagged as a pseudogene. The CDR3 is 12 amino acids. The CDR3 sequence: CASRFSNQPQHF. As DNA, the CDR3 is TGTGCCAGCAGATTTAGCAATCAGCCCCAGCATTTT.

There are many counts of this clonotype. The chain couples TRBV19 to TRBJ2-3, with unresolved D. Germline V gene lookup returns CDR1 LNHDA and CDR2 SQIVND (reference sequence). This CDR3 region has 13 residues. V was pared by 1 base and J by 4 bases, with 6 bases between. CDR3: CASSIVLADTQYF. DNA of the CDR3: TGTGCCAGTAGTATAGTTCTAGCAGATACGCAGTATTTT.